This T cell receptor beta chain was sequenced for a study of technical replicates of blood from a few donors. This table comes from immunoSEQ multiplex PCR, and its TCRdb copy is limited to in-frame clones, with some not included. The table shows around 76,000 clones, with 95% to 97% occurring only once. The source material was T cells isolated from PBMCs. The TCR sequence derives from a human donor in good health.

The CDR3 DNA reads as TGTGCCTCTCGCCCCCAGTCGTTGAACACTGAAGCTTTCTTT. Translation gives CASRPQSLNTEAFF. The rearrangement joins TRBV6-4 to TRBJ1-1; D not resolved. The ends were cut back, 11 bases at V and 0 bases at J, with 16 bases in the middle. Per the germline V gene, CDR1 is MRHNA and CDR2 is SNTAGT. The CDR3 is made up of 14 amino acids.